This record looks at one T cell receptor beta chain sequence and its context. Trimming cost V 5 bases and J 5 bases, with 12 bases left between them. The CDR3 runs 13 residues. The germline V gene encodes CDR1 SGHTA and CDR2 FQGNSA. The protocol was immunoSEQ multiplex PCR, while the TCRdb copy is restricted to in-frame clones and leaves out a portion. Of around 380,000 clones in the sample, roughly 86% were seen once. The entry originates in a study of blood T cell repertoires in COVID-19. Across the study: PBMCs, B-cell-depleted T cells, or T cells were the source of the cDNA or gDNA that made up the material.

For recovered donors of Cohort 3, there were two negative PCRs, clearance, or symptom resolution. The sequence came from a man aged 25 to 40 who had recovered from COVID-19. The V call is TRBV7-2, the J call TRBJ1-2; D gene uncertain. The sample consisted of PBMCs or T cells enriched from blood (not recorded which). DNA of the CDR3: TGTGCCAGCAGCCCTCCGGGTCCTTATGGCTACACCTTC. Its protein product is CASSPPGPYGYTF.